These 12 T cell receptor beta chains were all obtained from the same sample, sequenced in a study of blood T cell repertoires in COVID-19. Clones were read by immunoSEQ multiplex PCR, and TCRdb kept only the in-frame ones, dropping some. The repertoire consists of 230,000 or so clones, with 70% to 90% occurring once and the leading ten covering approximately 6.6%. The sequencing input was PBMCs or T cells enriched from blood (not recorded which). These receptors were taken from a woman aged 50 to 60 who had been exposed to COVID-19.

Details on this clone: Other DNA sequences in the same sample also yield this CDR3. This chain connects TRBV12-3 or TRBV12-4 to TRBJ1-1; D perhaps matches TRBD1 (5 bases). Trimming pared 4 bases from V and 3 bases from J, leaving 6 bases between. The CDR3 has 12 amino acids. The CDR3 DNA reads as TGTGCCAGCAGTTCAGGGTACACTGAAGCTTTCTTT. It specifies CASSSGYTEAFF.

This clone came up once. The V and J genes are TRBV28 and TRBJ2-6, with TRBD1 identical over 9 bases. The CDR3 is 17 residues long. Germline assignment: CDR1 MDHEN and CDR2 SYDVKM. Trimming took 4 bases from V and 4 from J; bases not matched to a gene: 8. The CDR3, as DNA: TGTGCCAGCAGTTCGTCCCGGGACAGGGCCGGGGCCAACGTCCTGACTTTC. Its protein is CASSSSRDRAGANVLTF.

The chain couples TRBV6-1 to TRBJ1-5, with D possibly being TRBD1 (6 bases). V was shortened by 3 bases and J by 9 bases, with 18 bases between the two germline ends. The CDR3 consists of 15 residues. Germline-derived CDR1 and CDR2 are MNHNS and SASEGT. CDR3 amino acids: CASSDRGTVAGPQHF. DNA for the CDR3: TGTGCCAGCAGTGATAGGGGGACGGTTGCGGGGCCCCAGCATTTT.

V usage is TRBV15 and J usage is TRBJ1-1; 10 bases agree with TRBD1. V was pared by 5 bases and J by 3 bases, with 6 bases of the junction left unmatched. The CDR3 sequence is 15 residues long. Germline V lookup: CDR1 LNHNV, CDR2 YYDKDF (reference sequence). CDR3 sequence: CATSVGGQGDTEAFF. CDR3 coding DNA: TGTGCCACCAGCGTTGGAGGACAGGGGGACACTGAAGCTTTCTTT. Full variable domain (missing parts from reference TRBV15 and TRBJ1-1): DAMVIQNPRYQVTQFGKPVTLSCSQTLNHNVMYWYQQKSSQAPKLLFHYYDKDFNNEADTPDNFQSRRPNTSFCFLDIRSPGLGDTAMYLCATSVGGQGDTEAFFGQGTRLTVV.

The DNA for the CDR3 is TGTGCCAGCAGCGGGAGGACTAGCGGGGTTGGGACAGATACGCAGTATTTT. This encodes CASSGRTSGVGTDTQYF. The rearrangement links TRBV5-4 to TRBJ2-3; TRBD2 matches 12 bases. Germline CDR1 reads SGHNT; CDR2 reads YYREEE (reference sequence). This CDR3 spans 17 amino acids. Trimming removed 4 bases from V and 3 bases from J; junction bases left unmatched: 9.

V is TRBV4-3 and J is TRBJ2-7; D ambiguous. This CDR3 spans 15 amino acids. Between the trimmed V and J ends, which lost 1 base and 0 bases, there was a span of 10 bases. Germline assignment: CDR1 LGHNA and CDR2 YSLEER. CDR3 coding DNA: TGCGCCAGCAGCCAAGGATTGACAAGCTCCTACGAGCAGTACTTC. As protein: CASSQGLTSSYEQYF.

V usage is TRBV7-9 and J usage is TRBJ2-7; no definite D call. Trimming removed 3 bases at V and 1 base at J, with 10 bases between. The CDR3 is 14 residues long. Germline CDR1 and CDR2: SEHNR and FQNEAQ (reference sequence). CDR3 nucleotide sequence: TGTGCCAGCAGCTTTATCCCTAGGTCCTACGAGCAGTACTTC. It codes for CASSFIPRSYEQYF.

The J gene is TRBJ2-7, the V gene TRBV5-1, with TRBD1 as a possible D gene (5 bases). The germline gives CDR1 SGHRS, CDR2 YFSETQ. Between the trimmed V and J ends, which lost 3 bases and 3 bases, there was a span of 10 bases. The CDR3 runs to 13 residues. CDR3 DNA sequence: TGCGCCAGCAGCTCCATAGGGGACTACGAGCAGTACTTC. It encodes CASSSIGDYEQYF.

The chain joins TRBV13 to TRBJ2-3, with 14 bases matching TRBD2. J was trimmed by 6 bases and V by 5 bases; bases with no gene match: 7. Looked up from germline, CDR1 is PRHDT and CDR2 is FYEKMQ (reference sequence). The CDR3 loop spans 16 amino acids. The CDR3 bases are TGTGCCAGCAGCGCCAGGACTAGCGGGGGGAGGGATACGCAGTATTTT. Its protein is CASSARTSGGRDTQYF.

The rearrangement joins TRBV25-1 to TRBJ2-7, with TRBD1 identical over 10 bases. CDR3 length equals 17 residues. The germline gives CDR1 MGHDK, CDR2 SYGVNS. The V gene end was trimmed by 5 bases and the J gene end by 3 bases; junction bases not matched to a gene: 13. CDR3 DNA: TGTGCCAGCAGTCCCTCCATCCCCGGGACAGGGGACTACGAGCAGTACTTC. It codes for CASSPSIPGTGDYEQYF.

This sequence joins TRBV11-2 and TRBJ1-1; 7 positions agree with TRBD1. Germline V CDR1 and CDR2: SGHAT, FQNNGV. V was clipped by 3 bases and J by 4 bases; unmatched bases: 8. CDR3 length equals 15 residues. The CDR3 protein is CASSFTTGLSTEAFF. The CDR3 DNA reads as TGTGCCAGCAGCTTTACGACAGGGCTGAGCACTGAAGCTTTCTTT.

The chain combines TRBV5-6 with TRBJ1-5; D gene uncertain. V was pared by 2 bases and J by 0 bases, with 12 bases between. Germline assignment: CDR1 SGHDT and CDR2 YYEEEE. This CDR3 has 16 amino acids. The CDR3 nucleotides are TGTGCCAGCAGCTTAGGAACAGTTCGTAGCAATCAGCCCCAGCATTTT. The encoded protein is CASSLGTVRSNQPQHF.